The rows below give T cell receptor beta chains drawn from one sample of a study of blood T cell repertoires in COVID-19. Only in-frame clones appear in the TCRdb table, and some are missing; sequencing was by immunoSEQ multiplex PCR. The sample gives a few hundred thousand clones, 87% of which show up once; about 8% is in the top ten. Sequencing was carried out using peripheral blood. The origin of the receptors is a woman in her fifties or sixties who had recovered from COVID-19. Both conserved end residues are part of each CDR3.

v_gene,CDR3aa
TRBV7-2,CASSMLGAGLNTGELFF
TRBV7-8,CASSSRGLGQTYEQYF
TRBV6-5,CASSPREGYEQYF
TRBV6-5,CASSRTGTGLGEQFF
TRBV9,CASSSRKTSGVETQYF
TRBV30,CAGGRDFSEQYF
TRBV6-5,CASSSRDRGGANVLTF
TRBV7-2,CASSLAELYEQYF
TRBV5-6,CASSSTGTQETQYF
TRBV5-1,CASSLDGGSSTDTQYF
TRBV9,CASSVAGVIAGKETQYF
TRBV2,CASDGGYRAETQYF
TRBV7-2,CASSWTGQFSGNTIYF
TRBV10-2,CASSVTTGAGTGYTF
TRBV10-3,CAISEQGQGYEQYF
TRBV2,CASSGTGVTDTQYF
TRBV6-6,CASIPSKGRYTF
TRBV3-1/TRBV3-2,CASSQASGNTGELFF
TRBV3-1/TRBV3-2,CASSQDAGAWVDTQYF
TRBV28,CASSSGQHYGYTF
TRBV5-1,CASSLLDFLEYPEQYF
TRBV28,CASSPRGQSGYTF
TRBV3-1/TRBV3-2,CASSQGSGLNGYGYTF
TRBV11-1,CASSLGVNTEAFF
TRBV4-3,CASSQEGRVNYGYTF
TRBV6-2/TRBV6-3,CASSYSSVSPYNEQFF
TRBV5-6,CASSLGSTTFQYF
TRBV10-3,CAISETGDRTETQYF
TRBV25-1,CASSEYRNSPLHF
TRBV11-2,CASSSFGSGSTEAFF
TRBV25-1,CASSEYREGGQFF
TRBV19,CASRETGMNTEAFF
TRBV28,CGTANVYEQYF
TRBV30,CAWYHGRVRYGYTF
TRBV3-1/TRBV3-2,CASSQFRDRFVKLFF
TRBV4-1,CASSHLTTSGSNEQFF
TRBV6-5,CASSYWTGDEKLFF
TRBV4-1,CASSHPLTRGRNGYTF
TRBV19,CASSIVGHLAKNIQYF
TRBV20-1,CSARREYEQYF
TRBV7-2,CASSLAGLSYEQYF
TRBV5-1,CASSLVSDGEQFF
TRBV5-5,CASSFMGAAYEQYF
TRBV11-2,CASRTQVLERHTEAFF
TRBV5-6,CASSLGQGNEQFF
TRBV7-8,CASSLHWDRRRYEQYF
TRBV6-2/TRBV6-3,CASSTGTDTQYF
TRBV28,CASSLSGGMDEQFF
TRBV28,CATWDRGNQPQHF
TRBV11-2,CASSPSEDFYEQYF
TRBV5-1,CASSLDPSQETQYF
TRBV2,CASTPGQGRSLGYTF
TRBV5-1,CASSLKASGGASNTGELFF
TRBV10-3,CAISDGGGARTGELFF
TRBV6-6,CASSGTSGGETQYF
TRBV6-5,CASSQGTYGNTIYF
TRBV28,CASSPGQGAIGEKLFF
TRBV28,CASPQAGAAYEQYF
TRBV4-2,CASSPTPLDLIGANVLTF
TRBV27,CASSYYIAPGLVETQYF